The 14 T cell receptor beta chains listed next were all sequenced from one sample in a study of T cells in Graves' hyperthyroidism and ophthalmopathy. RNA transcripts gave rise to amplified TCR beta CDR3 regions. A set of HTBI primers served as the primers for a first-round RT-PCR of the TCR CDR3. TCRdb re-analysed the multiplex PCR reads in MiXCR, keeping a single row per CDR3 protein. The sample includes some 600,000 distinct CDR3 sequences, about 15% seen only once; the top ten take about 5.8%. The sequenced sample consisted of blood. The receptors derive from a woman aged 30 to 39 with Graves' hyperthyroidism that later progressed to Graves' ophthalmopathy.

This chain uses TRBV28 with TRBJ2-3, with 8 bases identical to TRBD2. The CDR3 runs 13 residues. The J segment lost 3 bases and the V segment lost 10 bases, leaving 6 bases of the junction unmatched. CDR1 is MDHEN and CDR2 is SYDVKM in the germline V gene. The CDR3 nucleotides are TGTGCCACCGGATCTAGCGGGACAGATACGCAGTATTTT. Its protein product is CATGSSGTDTQYF.

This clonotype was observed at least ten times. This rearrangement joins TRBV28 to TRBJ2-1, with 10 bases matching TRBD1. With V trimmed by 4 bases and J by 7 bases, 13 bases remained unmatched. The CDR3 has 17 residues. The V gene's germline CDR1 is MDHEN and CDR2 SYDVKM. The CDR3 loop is CASSSRRGTGALNEQFF. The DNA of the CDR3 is TGTGCCAGCAGTTCCCGACGCGGGACAGGGGCCCTGAATGAGCAGTTCTTC. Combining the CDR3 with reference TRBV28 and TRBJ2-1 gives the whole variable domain DVKVTQSSRYLVKRTGEKVFLECVQDMDHENMFWYRQDPGLGLRLIYFSYDVKMKEKGDIPEGYSVSREKKERFSLILESASTNQTSMYLCASSSRRGTGALNEQFFGPGTRLTVL.

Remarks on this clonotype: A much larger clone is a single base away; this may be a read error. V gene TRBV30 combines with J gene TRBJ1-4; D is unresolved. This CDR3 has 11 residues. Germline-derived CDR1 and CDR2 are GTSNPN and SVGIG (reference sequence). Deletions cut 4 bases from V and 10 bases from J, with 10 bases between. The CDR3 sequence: CAWNSRGKLFF. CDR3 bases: TGTGCCTGGAATTCACGCGGAAAACTGTTTTTT.

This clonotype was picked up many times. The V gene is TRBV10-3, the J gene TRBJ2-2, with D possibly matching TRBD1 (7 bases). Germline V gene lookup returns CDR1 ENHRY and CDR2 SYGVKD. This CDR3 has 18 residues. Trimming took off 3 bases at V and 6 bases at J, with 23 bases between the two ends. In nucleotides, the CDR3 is TGTGCCATCAGTGAAGGGAGGACAGGCGGCGTGAGGGCCGGGGAGCTGTTTTTT. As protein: CAISEGRTGGVRAGELFF.

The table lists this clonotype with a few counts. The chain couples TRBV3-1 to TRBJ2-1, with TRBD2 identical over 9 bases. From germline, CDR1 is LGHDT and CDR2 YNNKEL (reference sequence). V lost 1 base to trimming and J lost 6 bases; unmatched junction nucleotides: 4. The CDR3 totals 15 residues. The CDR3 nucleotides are TGTGCCAGCAGCCAAGGGAATAGCGGGAGCAATGAGCAGTTCTTC. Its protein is CASSQGNSGSNEQFF.

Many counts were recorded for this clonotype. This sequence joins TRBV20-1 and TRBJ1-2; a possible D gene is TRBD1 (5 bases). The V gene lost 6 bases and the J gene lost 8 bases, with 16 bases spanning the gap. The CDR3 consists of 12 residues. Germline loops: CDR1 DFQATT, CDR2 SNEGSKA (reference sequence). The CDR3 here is CSATRDGQGYTF. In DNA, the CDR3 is TGCAGTGCCACCCGGGACGGGCAAGGCTACACCTTC.

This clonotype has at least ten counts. DNA of the CDR3: TGTGCCAGCGAAACTTGGACAGGGGAGGCTTTCTTT. Its translation is CASETWTGEAFF. V is TRBV19 and J is TRBJ1-1; 9 bases align to TRBD1. The germline gives CDR1 LNHDA, CDR2 SQIVND (reference sequence). The trim removed 9 bases at V and 11 bases at J, leaving 10 bases unmatched. This CDR3 comprises 12 residues.

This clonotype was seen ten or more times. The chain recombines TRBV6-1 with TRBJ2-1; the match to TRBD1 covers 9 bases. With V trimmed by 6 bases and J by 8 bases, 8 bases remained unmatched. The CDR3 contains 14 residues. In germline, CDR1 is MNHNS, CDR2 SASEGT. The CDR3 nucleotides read TGTGCCAGCAGCCTAGGACAGGGGTGGGATGAGCAGTTCTTC. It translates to CASSLGQGWDEQFF.

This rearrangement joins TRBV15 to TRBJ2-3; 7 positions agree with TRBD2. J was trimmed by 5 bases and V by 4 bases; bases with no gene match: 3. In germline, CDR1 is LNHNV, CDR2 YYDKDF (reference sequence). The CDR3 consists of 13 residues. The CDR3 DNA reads TGTGCCACCAGCAATGTAGCGGGAGATACGCAGTATTTT. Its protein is CATSNVAGDTQYF.

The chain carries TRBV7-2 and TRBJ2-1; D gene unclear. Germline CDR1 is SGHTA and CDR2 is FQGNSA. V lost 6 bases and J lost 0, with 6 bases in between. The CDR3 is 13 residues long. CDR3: CASRPSSYNEQFF. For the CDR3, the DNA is TGTGCCAGCAGGCCAAGCTCCTACAATGAGCAGTTCTTC.

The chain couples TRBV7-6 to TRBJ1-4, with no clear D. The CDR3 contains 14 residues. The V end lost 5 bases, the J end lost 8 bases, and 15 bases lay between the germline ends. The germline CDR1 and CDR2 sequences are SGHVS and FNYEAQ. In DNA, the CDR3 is TGTGCCAGCAGCCTTACCGCAGTCGGGGAAAAACTGTTTTTT. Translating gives CASSLTAVGEKLFF.

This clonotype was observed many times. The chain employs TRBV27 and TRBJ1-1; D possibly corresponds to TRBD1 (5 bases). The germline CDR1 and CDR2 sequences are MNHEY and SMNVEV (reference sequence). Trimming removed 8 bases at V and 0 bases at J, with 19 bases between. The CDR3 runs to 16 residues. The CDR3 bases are TGTGCCAGCGACACCACAGGCGTCGGCCTGAACACTGAAGCTTTCTTT. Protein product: CASDTTGVGLNTEAFF.

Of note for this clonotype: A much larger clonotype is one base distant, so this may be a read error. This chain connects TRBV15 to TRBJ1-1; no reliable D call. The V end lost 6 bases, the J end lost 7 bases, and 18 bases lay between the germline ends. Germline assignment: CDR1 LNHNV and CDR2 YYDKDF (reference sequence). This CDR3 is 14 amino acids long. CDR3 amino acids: CATSQVWGGIEAFF. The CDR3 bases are TGTGCCACCAGTCAAGTGTGGGGAGGAATTGAAGCTTTCTTT.

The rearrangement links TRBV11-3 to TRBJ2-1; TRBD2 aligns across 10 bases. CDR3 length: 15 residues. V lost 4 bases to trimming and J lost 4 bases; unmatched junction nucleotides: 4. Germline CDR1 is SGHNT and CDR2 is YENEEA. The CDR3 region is CASSYGTSVYNEQFF. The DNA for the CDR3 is TGTGCCAGCAGCTACGGGACTAGCGTTTACAATGAGCAGTTCTTC.